The clone carrying this T cell receptor (beta chain) was recorded many times. Its target is not known. TCR beta CDR3 sequences were amplified from RNA transcripts. Primed by the HTBI set, a first-round RT-PCR was run on the TCR CDR3. TCRdb re-called the multiplex PCR reads through MiXCR, storing one row per CDR3 protein. The sample contains 250,000 or so distinct CDR3 sequences, less than 20% of which appear only once. This sample was taken from a study of T cells in Graves' hyperthyroidism and ophthalmopathy. A Clinical Activity Score of at least 3, a NOSPECS grade of at least 4 and a duration under 3 months were recorded in the ophthalmopathy patients. Exclusion of patients followed from uncontrolled infection, other autoimmune disease, pregnancy or lactation. The CDR3 spans 14 residues. J lost 4 bases, V lost 8 bases, and 4 bases had no gene match. Germline V CDR1 and CDR2: LNHDA, SQIVND (reference sequence).

Study-wide results and caveats: Classification by a 13 V-J model distinguished ophthalmopathy from stable hyperthyroidism.

The receptor was isolated from a woman aged 18-29 years with Graves' ophthalmopathy. The chain links TRBV19 to TRBJ2-2, with TRBD1 identical over 10 bases. Sequencing input: blood. CDR3 in amino acids: CASAGTGVTGELFF. CDR3 nucleotide sequence: TGTGCCAGTGCCGGGACAGGGGTCACCGGGGAGCTGTTTTTT.